The rows below give T cell receptor beta chains drawn from one sample of a study of T-cell memory formation after mild COVID-19. Using its own MiXCR run on the 5' RACE reads, TCRdb lists one record per CDR3 protein. This table has 450,000 to 650,000 distinct CDR3 sequences, around 21% appearing once. Sequencing input: PBMCs or a T cell subset sorted from them (not recorded which). These receptor sequences come from an adult woman who had mild COVID-19 (a few samples of this study predate the infection). Cell type and time point are not known. CDR3s include the opening cysteine and the closing phenylalanine or tryptophan. Each record gives: D gene, J gene, V gene, clone size, CDR3 protein, CDR3 DNA. D genes are given only for firm matches. Size tells how often a clone was seen (once, few, many) or the class of an expanded clone, and some rows leave it out.

D gene: -; J gene: TRBJ2-7; V gene: TRBV18; clone size: -; CDR3 protein: CASSPRLTISYEQYF; CDR3 DNA: TGTGCCAGCTCACCACGGCTAACGATATCCTACGAGCAGTACTTC
D gene: TRBD2; J gene: TRBJ2-3; V gene: TRBV12-3/TRBV12-4; clone size: -; CDR3 protein: CASSLSGLAGRVDTQYF; CDR3 DNA: TGTGCCAGCAGTTTATCGGGACTAGCGGGGCGCGTAGATACGCAGTATTTT
D gene: -; J gene: TRBJ2-1; V gene: TRBV14; clone size: -; CDR3 protein: CASSAKIAGRGSEQFF; CDR3 DNA: TGTGCCAGCAGCGCCAAGATCGCGGGGCGCGGGTCCGAGCAGTTCTTC
D gene: TRBD1; J gene: TRBJ1-2; V gene: TRBV5-5; clone size: few; CDR3 protein: CASSLIFRDREFLPSNFNYGYTF; CDR3 DNA: TGTGCCAGCAGCTTGATATTCCGGGACAGAGAATTTCTACCCTCCAACTTCAACTATGGCTACACCTTC
D gene: -; J gene: TRBJ2-4; V gene: TRBV12-3/TRBV12-4; clone size: few; CDR3 protein: CASSPDFPKNIQYF; CDR3 DNA: TGTGCCAGCAGCCCGGACTTTCCCAAAAACATTCAGTACTTC
D gene: -; J gene: TRBJ2-2; V gene: TRBV6-1; clone size: few; CDR3 protein: CASSDEQGYTGELFF; CDR3 DNA: TGTGCCAGCAGTGATGAGCAGGGATACACCGGGGAGCTGTTTTTT
D gene: -; J gene: TRBJ2-7; V gene: TRBV24-1; clone size: few; CDR3 protein: CATSDPGRYEQYF; CDR3 DNA: TGTGCCACCAGTGATCCCGGACGGTACGAGCAGTACTTC
D gene: TRBD1; J gene: TRBJ2-7; V gene: TRBV12-3/TRBV12-4; clone size: once; CDR3 protein: CASSAGQAALEQYF; CDR3 DNA: TGTGCCAGCAGTGCGGGACAGGCGGCCCTCGAGCAGTACTTC
D gene: -; J gene: TRBJ2-7; V gene: TRBV21-1; clone size: -; CDR3 protein: CASSKGTGAAYEQYF; CDR3 DNA: TGTGCCAGCAGCAAGGGGACAGGCGCGGCCTACGAGCAGTACTTC
D gene: TRBD2; J gene: TRBJ2-3; V gene: TRBV20-1; clone size: few; CDR3 protein: CSATLAVITDTQYF; CDR3 DNA: TGCAGTGCTACACTAGCGGTAATCACAGATACGCAGTATTTT
D gene: -; J gene: TRBJ2-3; V gene: TRBV12-3/TRBV12-4; clone size: -; CDR3 protein: CASSSTPAGTDTQYF; CDR3 DNA: TGTGCCAGCAGTTCGACCCCGGCCGGGACAGATACGCAGTATTTT
D gene: -; J gene: TRBJ2-1; V gene: TRBV11-2; clone size: few; CDR3 protein: CASSLTVNTYNEQFF; CDR3 DNA: TGTGCCAGCAGCTTAACGGTCAACACATACAATGAGCAGTTCTTC
D gene: -; J gene: TRBJ1-1; V gene: TRBV7-2; clone size: once; CDR3 protein: CASSLGDGGAGAFF; CDR3 DNA: TGTGCCAGCAGCTTAGGTGACGGGGGCGCCGGAGCTTTCTTT
D gene: TRBD1; J gene: TRBJ2-1; V gene: TRBV7-3; clone size: many; CDR3 protein: CASSLIGTGDNEQFF; CDR3 DNA: TGTGCCAGCAGCTTAATCGGGACAGGGGACAATGAGCAGTTCTTC
D gene: -; J gene: TRBJ2-2; V gene: TRBV7-3; clone size: many; CDR3 protein: CASSLEVGELFF; CDR3 DNA: TGTGCCAGCAGCTTAGAGGTCGGGGAGCTGTTTTTT
D gene: TRBD2; J gene: TRBJ2-7; V gene: TRBV20-1; clone size: -; CDR3 protein: CSATDSGTSEYEQYF; CDR3 DNA: TGCAGTGCTACGGATAGTGGGACTAGCGAATACGAGCAGTACTTC
D gene: -; J gene: TRBJ2-7; V gene: TRBV5-1; clone size: -; CDR3 protein: CASSLAGRSGFLDEQYF; CDR3 DNA: TGCGCCAGCAGCTTGGCCGGTAGAAGCGGGTTTCTGGACGAGCAGTACTTC
D gene: TRBD1; J gene: TRBJ1-1; V gene: TRBV4-1; clone size: -; CDR3 protein: CASRPGTGGDEAFF; CDR3 DNA: TGCGCCAGCCGCCCCGGGACAGGGGGCGATGAAGCTTTCTTT
D gene: -; J gene: TRBJ1-5; V gene: TRBV27; clone size: few; CDR3 protein: CASRDRGHQPQHF; CDR3 DNA: TGTGCCAGCAGAGACCGGGGGCATCAGCCCCAGCATTTT
D gene: -; J gene: TRBJ2-5; V gene: TRBV25-1; clone size: few; CDR3 protein: CASSEYQETQYF; CDR3 DNA: TGTGCCAGCAGTGAATACCAAGAGACCCAGTACTTC
D gene: -; J gene: TRBJ2-1; V gene: TRBV5-6; clone size: -; CDR3 protein: CASSLLHTYNEQFF; CDR3 DNA: TGTGCCAGCAGCTTGTTGCACACCTACAATGAGCAGTTCTTC
D gene: TRBD2; J gene: TRBJ2-2; V gene: TRBV6-5; clone size: -; CDR3 protein: CASSHGGSNTGELFF; CDR3 DNA: TGTGCCAGCAGTCACGGGGGGTCAAACACCGGGGAGCTGTTTTTT